The sequence of this T cell receptor beta chain was determined in a study of CD8 T cells in ankylosing spondylitis. TCRdb fed the 5' RACE reads into MiXCR, producing one record per CDR3 protein. The data show 400,000 to 450,000 distinct CDR3 sequences, roughly 17% seen once. To note about this clonotype: Its specificity is unknown.

The study, taken as a whole, reports: Characteristic, it appeared, of ankylosing spondylitis blood was a TCR beta motif of about eight highly homologous variants.

The CDR3 spans 12 residues. V was trimmed by 3 bases and J by 4 bases, leaving 9 bases between them. Germline V gives CDR1 DFQATT, CDR2 SNEGSKA (reference sequence). The clonotype was recovered from a male donor with ankylosing spondylitis. The chain recombines TRBV20-1 with TRBJ1-1, with D perhaps TRBD1 (5 bases). Input material: blood, either unsorted or a sorted T cell fraction (not recorded which). The CDR3 DNA sequence: TGCAGTGCTAGCACTGGGGGCACTGAAGCTTTCTTT. It codes for CSASTGGTEAFF.